This entry describes one TCR beta chain. The sample belongs to a study of blood T cell repertoires in COVID-19. Assay used: immunoSEQ multiplex PCR; TCRdb lists only in-frame clones, some missing. The repertoire consists of about 220,000 clones, with 84% occurring once and the leading ten covering approximately 2.9%. Germline V gene lookup returns CDR1 LGHDT and CDR2 YNNKEL (reference sequence). V was clipped by 0 bases and J by 7 bases, with 13 bases between them. The CDR3 covers 15 residues. Sequenced material: peripheral blood. This clonotype originated in a woman aged 30 to 39 who had recovered from COVID-19. The V and J genes are TRBV3-1 (or the pseudogene TRBV3-2) and TRBJ1-5; D not certain. The CDR3 protein is CASSQDFGEEQPQHF. Here the CDR3 DNA reads TGTGCCAGCAGCCAAGATTTCGGCGAGGAGCAGCCCCAGCATTTT.